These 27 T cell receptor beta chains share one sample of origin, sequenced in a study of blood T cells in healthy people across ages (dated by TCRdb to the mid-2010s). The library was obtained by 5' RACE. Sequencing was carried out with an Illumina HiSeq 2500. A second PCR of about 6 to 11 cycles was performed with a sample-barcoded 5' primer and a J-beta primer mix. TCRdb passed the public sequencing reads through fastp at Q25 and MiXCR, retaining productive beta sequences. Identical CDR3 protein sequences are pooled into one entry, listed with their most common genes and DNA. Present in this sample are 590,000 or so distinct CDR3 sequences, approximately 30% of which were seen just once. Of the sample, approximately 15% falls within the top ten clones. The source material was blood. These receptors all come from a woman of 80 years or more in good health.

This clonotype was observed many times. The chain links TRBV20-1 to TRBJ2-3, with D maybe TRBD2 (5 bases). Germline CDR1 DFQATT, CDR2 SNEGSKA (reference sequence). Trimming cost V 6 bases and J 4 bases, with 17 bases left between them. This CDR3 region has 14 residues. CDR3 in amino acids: CSAHGRGIADTQYF. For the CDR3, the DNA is TGCAGTGCCCACGGACGGGGAATCGCAGATACGCAGTATTTT.

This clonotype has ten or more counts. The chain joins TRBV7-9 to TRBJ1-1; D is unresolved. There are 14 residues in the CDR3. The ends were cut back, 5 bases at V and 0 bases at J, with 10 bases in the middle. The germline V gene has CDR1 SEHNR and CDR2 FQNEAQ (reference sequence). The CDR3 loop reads CASSTTTVNTEAFF. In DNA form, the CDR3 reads TGTGCCAGCAGCACGACAACAGTGAACACTGAAGCTTTCTTT.

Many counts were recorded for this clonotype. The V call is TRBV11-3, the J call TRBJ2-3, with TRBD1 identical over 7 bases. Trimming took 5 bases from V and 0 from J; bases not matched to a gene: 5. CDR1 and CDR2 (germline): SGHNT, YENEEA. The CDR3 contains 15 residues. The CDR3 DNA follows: TGTGCCAGCAGCATCGGGACAGCGAGCACAGATACGCAGTATTTT. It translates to CASSIGTASTDTQYF.

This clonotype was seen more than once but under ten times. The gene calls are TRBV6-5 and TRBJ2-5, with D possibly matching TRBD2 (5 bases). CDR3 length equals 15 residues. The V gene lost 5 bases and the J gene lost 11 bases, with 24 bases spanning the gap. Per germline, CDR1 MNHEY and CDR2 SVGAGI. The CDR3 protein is CASSRTGPTSPGQYF. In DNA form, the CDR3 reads TGTGCCAGCAGTAGAACCGGGCCAACATCCCCGGGGCAGTACTTC.

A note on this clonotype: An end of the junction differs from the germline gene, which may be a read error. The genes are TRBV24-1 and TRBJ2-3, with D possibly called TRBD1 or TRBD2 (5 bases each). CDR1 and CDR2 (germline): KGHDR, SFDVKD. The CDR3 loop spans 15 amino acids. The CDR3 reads CATSDPSGRADAQYF. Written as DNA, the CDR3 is TGTGCCACCAGTGATCCATCGGGGCGCGCAGATGCGCAGTATTTT.

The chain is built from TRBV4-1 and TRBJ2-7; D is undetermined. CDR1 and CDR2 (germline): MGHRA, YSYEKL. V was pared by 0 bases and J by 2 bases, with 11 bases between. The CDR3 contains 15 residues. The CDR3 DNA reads TGCGCCAGCAGCCAAGATCCCGAGAGTACCTACGAGCAGTACTTC. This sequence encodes CASSQDPESTYEQYF.

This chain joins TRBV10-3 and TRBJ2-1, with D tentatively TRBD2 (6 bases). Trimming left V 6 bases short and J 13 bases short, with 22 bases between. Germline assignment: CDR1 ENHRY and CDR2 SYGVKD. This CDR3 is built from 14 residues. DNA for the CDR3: TGTGCCATCAGGGAGATAGGGACGGGGGAGACCCAGTTCTTC. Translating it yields CAIREIGTGETQFF.

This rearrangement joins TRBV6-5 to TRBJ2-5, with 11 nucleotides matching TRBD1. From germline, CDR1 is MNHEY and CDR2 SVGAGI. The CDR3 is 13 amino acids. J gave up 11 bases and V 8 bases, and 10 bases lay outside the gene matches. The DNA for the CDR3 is TGTGCCAGCCACCGGGACAGGGGGACCGAACAGTACTTC. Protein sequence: CASHRDRGTEQYF.

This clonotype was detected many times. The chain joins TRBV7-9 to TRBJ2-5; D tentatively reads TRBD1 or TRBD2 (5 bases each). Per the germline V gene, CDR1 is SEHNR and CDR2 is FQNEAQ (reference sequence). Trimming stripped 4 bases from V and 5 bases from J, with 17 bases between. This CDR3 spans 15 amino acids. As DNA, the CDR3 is TGTGCCAGCAGCTCCAGAGGGCAGGGAGAGGAGACCCAGTACTTC. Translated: CASSSRGQGEETQYF.

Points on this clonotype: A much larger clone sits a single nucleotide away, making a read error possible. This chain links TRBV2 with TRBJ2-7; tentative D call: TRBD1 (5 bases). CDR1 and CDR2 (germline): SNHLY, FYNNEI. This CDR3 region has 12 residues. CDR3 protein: CASSGGTQAQCF. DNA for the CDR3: TGTGCCAGCAGTGGGGGCACCCAGGCCCAGTGCTTC.

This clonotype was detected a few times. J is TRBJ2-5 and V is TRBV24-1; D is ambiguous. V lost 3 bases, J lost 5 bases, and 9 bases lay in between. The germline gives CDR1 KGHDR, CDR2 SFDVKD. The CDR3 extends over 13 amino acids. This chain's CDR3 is CATSDIGWETQYF. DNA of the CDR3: TGTGCCACCAGTGATATTGGTTGGGAGACCCAGTACTTC.

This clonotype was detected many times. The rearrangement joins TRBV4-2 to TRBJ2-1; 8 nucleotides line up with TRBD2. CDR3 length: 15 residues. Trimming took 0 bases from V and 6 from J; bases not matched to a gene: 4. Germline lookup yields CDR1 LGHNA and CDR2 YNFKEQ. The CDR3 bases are TGTGCCAGCAGCCAAGACGGGGGGGCCGGCAATGAGCAGTTCTTC. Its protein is CASSQDGGAGNEQFF.

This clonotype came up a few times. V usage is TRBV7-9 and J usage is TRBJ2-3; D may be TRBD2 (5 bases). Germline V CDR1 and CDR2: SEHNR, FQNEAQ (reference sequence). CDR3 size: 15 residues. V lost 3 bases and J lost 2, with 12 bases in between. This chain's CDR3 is CASSLLSGNTDTQYF. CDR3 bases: TGTGCCAGCAGCTTGTTATCGGGGAACACAGATACGCAGTATTTT. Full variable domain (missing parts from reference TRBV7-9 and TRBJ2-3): DTGVSQNPRHKITKRGQNVTFRCDPISEHNRLYWYRQTLGQGPEFLTYFQNEAQLEKSRLLSDRFSAERPKGSFSTLEIQRTEQGDSAMYLCASSLLSGNTDTQYFGPGTRLTVL.

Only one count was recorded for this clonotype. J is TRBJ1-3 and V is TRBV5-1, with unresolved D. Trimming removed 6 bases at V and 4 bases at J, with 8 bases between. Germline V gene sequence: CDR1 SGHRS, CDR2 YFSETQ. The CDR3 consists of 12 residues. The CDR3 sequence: CASMGSGNTIYF. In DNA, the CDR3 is TGCGCCAGCATGGGATCCGGAAACACCATATATTTT.

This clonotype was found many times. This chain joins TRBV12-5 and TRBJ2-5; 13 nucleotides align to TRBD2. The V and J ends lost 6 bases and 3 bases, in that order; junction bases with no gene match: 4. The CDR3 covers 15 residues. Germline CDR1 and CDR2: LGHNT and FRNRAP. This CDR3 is CASGRGTSGEETQYF. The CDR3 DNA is TGTGCTAGTGGCCGCGGGACTAGCGGGGAAGAGACCCAGTACTTC. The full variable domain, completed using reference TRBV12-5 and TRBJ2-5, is DARVTQTPRHKVTEMGQEVTMRCQPILGHNTVFWYRQTMMQGLELLAYFRNRAPLDDSGMPKDRFSAEMPDATLATLKIQPSEPRDSAVYFCASGRGTSGEETQYFGPGTRLLVL.

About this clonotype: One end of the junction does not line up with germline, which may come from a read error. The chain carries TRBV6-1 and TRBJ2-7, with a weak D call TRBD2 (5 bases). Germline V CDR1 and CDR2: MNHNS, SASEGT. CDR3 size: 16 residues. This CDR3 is CTSSEAAGGHTYEQYF. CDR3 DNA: TGTACCAGCAGTGAAGCGGCCGGCGGCCACACCTACGAGCAGTATTTC.

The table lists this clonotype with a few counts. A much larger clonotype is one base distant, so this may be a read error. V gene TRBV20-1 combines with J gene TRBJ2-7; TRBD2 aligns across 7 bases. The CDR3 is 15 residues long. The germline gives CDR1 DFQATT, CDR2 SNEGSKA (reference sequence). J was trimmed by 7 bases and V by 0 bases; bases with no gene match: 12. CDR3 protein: CSARDRGVSYNEQYF. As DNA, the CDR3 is TGCAGTGCTAGAGATCGGGGGGTGTCCTACAATGAGCAGTACTTC.

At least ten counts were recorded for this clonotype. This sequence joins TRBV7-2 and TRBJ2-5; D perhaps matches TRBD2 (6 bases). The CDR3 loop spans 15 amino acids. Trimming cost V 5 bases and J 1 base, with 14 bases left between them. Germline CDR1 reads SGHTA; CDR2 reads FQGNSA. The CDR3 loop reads CASSALAAIQETQYF. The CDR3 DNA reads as TGTGCCAGCAGCGCCTTAGCGGCTATCCAAGAGACCCAGTACTTC.

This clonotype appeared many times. The CDR3 protein is CATRQGSATNEKLFF. CDR3 nucleotide sequence: TGTGCCACCCGACAGGGGAGTGCAACTAATGAAAAACTGTTTTTT. V is TRBV10-3 and J is TRBJ1-4; TRBD1 agrees at 8 bases. The CDR3 is 15 amino acids. Germline CDR1 ENHRY, CDR2 SYGVKD. The J segment lost 0 bases and the V segment lost 10 bases, leaving 7 bases of the junction unmatched.

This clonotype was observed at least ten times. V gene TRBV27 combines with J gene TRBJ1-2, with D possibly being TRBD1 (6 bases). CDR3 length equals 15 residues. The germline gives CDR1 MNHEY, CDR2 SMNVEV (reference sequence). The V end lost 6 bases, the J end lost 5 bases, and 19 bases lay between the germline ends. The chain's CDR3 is CASSRAGGAKYGYTF. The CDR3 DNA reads TGTGCCAGCAGCCGGGCGGGGGGGGCGAAATATGGCTACACCTTC.

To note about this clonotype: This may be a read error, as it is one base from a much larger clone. The CDR3 DNA reads TGTGCCAGCAGTTACGGCACAGGGGGCAGTGCGCAGTTCTTC. It encodes CASSYGTGGSAQFF. The chain carries TRBV6-5 and TRBJ2-1, with 9 bases fitting TRBD1. This CDR3 contains 14 residues. J was trimmed by 12 bases and V by 2 bases; bases with no gene match: 8. Germline-derived CDR1 and CDR2 are MNHEY and SVGAGI.

CDR3 in amino acids: CASRALRSNTEAFF. CDR3 nucleotide sequence: TGTGCCAGCAGGGCCCTTAGGTCGAACACTGAAGCTTTCTTT. V is TRBV12-3 or TRBV12-4 and J is TRBJ1-1; no firm D call. Between the trimmed V and J ends, which lost 6 bases and 1 base, there was a span of 12 bases. This CDR3 spans 14 amino acids.

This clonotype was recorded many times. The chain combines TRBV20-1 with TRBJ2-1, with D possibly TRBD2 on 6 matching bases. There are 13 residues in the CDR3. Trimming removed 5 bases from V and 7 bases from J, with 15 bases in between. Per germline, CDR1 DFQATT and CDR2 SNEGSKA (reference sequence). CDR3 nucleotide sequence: TGCAGTGCTGGCCCTAGCGCGAGGAATGAGCAGTTCTTC. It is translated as CSAGPSARNEQFF.

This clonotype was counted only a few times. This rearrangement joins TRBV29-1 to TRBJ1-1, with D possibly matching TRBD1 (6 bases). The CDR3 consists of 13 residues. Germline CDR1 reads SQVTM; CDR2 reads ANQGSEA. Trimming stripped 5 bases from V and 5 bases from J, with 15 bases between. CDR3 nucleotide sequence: TGCAGCGTTCAAGGACAGCCAAGAACTGAAGCTTTCTTT. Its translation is CSVQGQPRTEAFF.

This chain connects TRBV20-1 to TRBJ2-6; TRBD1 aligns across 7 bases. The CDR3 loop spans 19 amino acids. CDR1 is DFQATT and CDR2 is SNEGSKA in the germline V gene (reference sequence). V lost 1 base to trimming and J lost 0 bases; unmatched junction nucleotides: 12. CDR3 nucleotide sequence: TGCAGTGCTAGAGGCCGTACAGGGGTTGGGCTCTCTGGGGCCAACGTCCTGACTTTC. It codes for CSARGRTGVGLSGANVLTF.

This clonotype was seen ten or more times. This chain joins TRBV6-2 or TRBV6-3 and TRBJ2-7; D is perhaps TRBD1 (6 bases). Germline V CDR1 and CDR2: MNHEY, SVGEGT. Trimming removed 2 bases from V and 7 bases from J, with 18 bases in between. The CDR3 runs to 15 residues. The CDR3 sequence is CASSYSTRGRGEQYF. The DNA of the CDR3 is TGTGCCAGCAGTTACAGTACCAGGGGACGGGGTGAGCAGTACTTC.

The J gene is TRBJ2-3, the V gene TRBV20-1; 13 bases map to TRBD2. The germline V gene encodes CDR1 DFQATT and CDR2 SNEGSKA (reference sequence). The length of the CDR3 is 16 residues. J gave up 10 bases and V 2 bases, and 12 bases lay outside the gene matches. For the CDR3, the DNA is TGCAGTGCTAGATTACGGACTAGCGGGGGCCGATATGCGCAGTATTTT. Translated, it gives CSARLRTSGGRYAQYF.